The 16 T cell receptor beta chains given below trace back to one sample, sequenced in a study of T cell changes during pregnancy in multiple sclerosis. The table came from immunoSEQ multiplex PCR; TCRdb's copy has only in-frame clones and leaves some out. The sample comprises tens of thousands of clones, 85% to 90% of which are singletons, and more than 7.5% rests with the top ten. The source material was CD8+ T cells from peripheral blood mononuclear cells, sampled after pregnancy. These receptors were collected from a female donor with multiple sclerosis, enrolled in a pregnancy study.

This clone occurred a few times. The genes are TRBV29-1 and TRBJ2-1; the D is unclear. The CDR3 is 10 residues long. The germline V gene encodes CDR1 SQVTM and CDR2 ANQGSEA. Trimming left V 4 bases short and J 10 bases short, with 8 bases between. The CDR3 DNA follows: TGCAGCGTTGTTGAACACGAGCAGTTCTTC. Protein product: CSVVEHEQFF.

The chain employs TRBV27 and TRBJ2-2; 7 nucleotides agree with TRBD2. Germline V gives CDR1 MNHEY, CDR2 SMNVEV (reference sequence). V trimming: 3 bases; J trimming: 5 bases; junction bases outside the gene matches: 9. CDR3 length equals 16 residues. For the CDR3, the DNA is TGTGCCAGCAGTTTGGGGAAAGGCGGGGGAACCGGGGAGCTGTTTTTT. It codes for CASSLGKGGGTGELFF.

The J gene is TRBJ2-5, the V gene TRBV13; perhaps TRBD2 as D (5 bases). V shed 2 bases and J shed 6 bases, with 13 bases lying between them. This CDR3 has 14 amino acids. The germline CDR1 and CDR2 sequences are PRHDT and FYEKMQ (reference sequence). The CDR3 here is CASSLPKGEQTQYF. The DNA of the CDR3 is TGTGCCAGCAGCTTACCCAAGGGAGAACAGACCCAGTACTTC.

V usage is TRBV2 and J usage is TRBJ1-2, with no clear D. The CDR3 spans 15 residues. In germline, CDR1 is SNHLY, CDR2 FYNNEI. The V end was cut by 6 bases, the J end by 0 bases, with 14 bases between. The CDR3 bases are TGTGCCAGCAGCCCCAGGTCGAGTGCTAACTATGGCTACACCTTC. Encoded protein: CASSPRSSANYGYTF.

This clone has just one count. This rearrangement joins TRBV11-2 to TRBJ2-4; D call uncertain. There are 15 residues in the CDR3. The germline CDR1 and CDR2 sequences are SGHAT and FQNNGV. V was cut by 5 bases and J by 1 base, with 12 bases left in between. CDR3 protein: CASSPAPGAKNIQYF. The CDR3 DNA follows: TGTGCCAGCAGCCCAGCCCCGGGTGCCAAAAACATTCAGTACTTC. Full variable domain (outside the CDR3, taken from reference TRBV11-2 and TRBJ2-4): EAGVAQSPRYKIIEKRQSVAFWCNPISGHATLYWYQQILGQGPKLLIQFQNNGVVDDSQLPKDRFSAERLKGVDSTLKIQPAKLEDSAVYLCASSPAPGAKNIQYFGAGTRLSVL.

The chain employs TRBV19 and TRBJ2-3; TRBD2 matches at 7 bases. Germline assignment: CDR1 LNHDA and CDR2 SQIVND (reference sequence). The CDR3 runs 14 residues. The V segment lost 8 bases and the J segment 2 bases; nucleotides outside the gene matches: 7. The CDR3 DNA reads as TGTGCCAGTCGAAGCGGGGAATACACAGATACGCAGTATTTT. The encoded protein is CASRSGEYTDTQYF.

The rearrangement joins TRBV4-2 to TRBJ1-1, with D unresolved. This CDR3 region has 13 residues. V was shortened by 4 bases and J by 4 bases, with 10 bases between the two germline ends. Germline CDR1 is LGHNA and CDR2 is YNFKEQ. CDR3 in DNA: TGTGCCAGCAGCCTCGGCGGGCTCACTGAAGCTTTCTTT. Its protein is CASSLGGLTEAFF.

This chain's CDR3 is CASSLGDRAGEQYF. CDR3 in DNA: TGTGCCAGCAGCTTAGGCGACAGGGCGGGTGAGCAGTACTTC. The chain has TRBV11-2 and TRBJ2-7, with TRBD1 matching 7 bases. After removal of 1 base from V and 7 bases from J, the junction contained 7 bases not matched to a gene. CDR1 SGHAT and CDR2 FQNNGV come from the germline V gene. The CDR3 runs 14 residues.

The CDR3 DNA reads TGTGCCAGCAGCTTAGATCATTTGAGGGGCACAGATACGCAGTATTTT. Residues: CASSLDHLRGTDTQYF. The rearrangement joins TRBV11-2 to TRBJ2-3, with D tentatively TRBD2 (5 bases). The CDR3 totals 16 residues. Germline V gene sequence: CDR1 SGHAT, CDR2 FQNNGV. The V end lost 0 bases, the J end lost 1 base, and 11 bases lay between the germline ends.

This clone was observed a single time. The CDR3 DNA reads as TGTGCCAGCAGCCCCCCGGACATCGCCTACGAGCAGTACTTC. Protein sequence: CASSPPDIAYEQYF. The J gene is TRBJ2-7, the V gene TRBV5-6; the D gene is possibly TRBD1 (5 bases). In germline, CDR1 is SGHDT, CDR2 YYEEEE. The CDR3 runs 14 residues. V was pared by 4 bases and J by 2 bases, with 13 bases between.

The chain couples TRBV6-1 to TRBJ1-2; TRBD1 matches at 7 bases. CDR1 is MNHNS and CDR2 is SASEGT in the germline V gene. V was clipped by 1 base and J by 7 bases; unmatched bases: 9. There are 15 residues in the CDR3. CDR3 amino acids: CASSEVYTGVRGYTF. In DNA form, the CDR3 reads TGTGCCAGCAGTGAAGTGTACACAGGGGTCCGTGGCTACACCTTC.

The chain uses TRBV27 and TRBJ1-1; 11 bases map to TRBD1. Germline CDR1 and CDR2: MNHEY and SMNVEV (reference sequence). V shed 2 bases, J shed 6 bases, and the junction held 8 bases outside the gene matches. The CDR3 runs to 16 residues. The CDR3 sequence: CASSLGQGAYNAEAFF. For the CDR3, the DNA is TGTGCCAGCAGTTTAGGACAGGGGGCTTATAACGCTGAAGCTTTCTTT.

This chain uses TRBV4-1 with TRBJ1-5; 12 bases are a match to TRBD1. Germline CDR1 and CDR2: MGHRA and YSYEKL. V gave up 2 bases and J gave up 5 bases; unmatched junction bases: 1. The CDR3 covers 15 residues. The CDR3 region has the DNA TGCGCCAGCAGCCAAAGGGACAGGGGGCATCAGCCCCAGCATTTT. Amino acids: CASSQRDRGHQPQHF.

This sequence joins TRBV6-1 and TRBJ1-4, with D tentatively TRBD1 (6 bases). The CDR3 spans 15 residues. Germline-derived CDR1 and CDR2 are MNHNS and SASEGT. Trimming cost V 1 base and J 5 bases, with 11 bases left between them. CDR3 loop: CASSEVQGLNEKLFF. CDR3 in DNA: TGTGCCAGCAGTGAAGTCCAGGGGCTGAATGAAAAACTGTTTTTT.

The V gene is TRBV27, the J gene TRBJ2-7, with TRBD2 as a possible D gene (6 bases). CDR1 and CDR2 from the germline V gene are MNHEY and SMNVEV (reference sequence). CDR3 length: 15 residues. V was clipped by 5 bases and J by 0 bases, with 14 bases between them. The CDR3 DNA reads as TGTGCCAGCAGTCCCAATGCCGGGAGCTCCTACGAGCAGTACTTC. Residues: CASSPNAGSSYEQYF.

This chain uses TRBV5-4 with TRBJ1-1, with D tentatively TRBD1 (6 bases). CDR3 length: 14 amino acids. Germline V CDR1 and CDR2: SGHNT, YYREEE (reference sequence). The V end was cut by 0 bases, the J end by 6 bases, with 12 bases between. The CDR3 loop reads CASSLATGGPEAFF. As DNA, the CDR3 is TGTGCCAGCAGCTTGGCTACGGGGGGCCCTGAAGCTTTCTTT. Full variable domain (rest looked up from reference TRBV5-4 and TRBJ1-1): ETGVTQSPTHLIKTRGQQVTLRCSSQSGHNTVSWYQQALGQGPQFIFQYYREEENGRGNFPPRFSGLQFPNYSSELNVNALELDDSALYLCASSLATGGPEAFFGQGTRLTVV.